This entry concerns a single T cell receptor (beta chain). As yet, its antigen is unknown. This record comes from a study of T cell repertoires in cytomegalovirus infection. Germline V gene sequence: CDR1 MDHEN, CDR2 SYDVKM. The V and J ends lost 3 bases and 7 bases respectively, with 9 bases between them. CDR3 length: 12 amino acids. One entry per CDR3 protein results from TCRdb running MiXCR on the reads. The data contain roughly 700,000 distinct CDR3 sequences, around 32% of them singletons. Sequencing used cultured PBMCs, obtained from culture after CMV antigen stimulation. The TCR comes from a human donor in good health (CMV status not recorded). Some clones in this sample may be carry-over from other donors' samples. The chain employs TRBV28 and TRBJ1-1; D gene unclear. The CDR3 DNA is TGTGCCAGCAGTTTTAGAGACCTTGAAGCTTTCTTT. Amino acid sequence: CASSFRDLEAFF.